Listed below are T cell receptor beta chains from one sample, sequenced in a study of T cells in Graves' hyperthyroidism and ophthalmopathy. TCRdb analysed the multiplex PCR reads with MiXCR anew, one entry per CDR3 protein. Of roughly 400,000 distinct CDR3 sequences listed, 25% were seen once; the top ten hold around 79%. Sequenced: blood. These receptors all come from a middle-aged man with Graves' hyperthyroidism. Both conserved end residues are part of each CDR3. D genes are given only for firm matches. Some rows mark clone size as missing; the rest say once, few, many or name a class of expanded clone.

size	V	D	J	DNA	CDR3
-	TRBV20-1	TRBD1	TRBJ2-5	TGCAGTGCTAGAGGGGAGACAGGGGACGAGACCCAGTACTTC	CSARGETGDETQYF
-	TRBV15	-	TRBJ1-2	TGTGCCACCAGCAGACCTGGACGCATCTATGGCTACACCTTC	CATSRPGRIYGYTF
-	TRBV9	TRBD2	TRBJ2-2	TGTGCCAGCAGCGTAGGGGGTAGCGGGAGGCCTTCCACCGGGGAGCTGTTTTTT	CASSVGGSGRPSTGELFF
many	TRBV6-1	-	TRBJ1-1	TGTGCCAGCAGTGAAGGGGGGGGCAGAACTGAAGCTTTCTTT	CASSEGGGRTEAFF
many	TRBV5-1	TRBD2	TRBJ2-7	TGCGCCAGCAGCTCAGCGGGAGGCCCCTACGAGCAGTACTTC	CASSSAGGPYEQYF
few	TRBV10-3	TRBD1	TRBJ2-1	TGTGCCATCAGTGAGGCCACAGGGGGCCCCTACAATGAGCAGTTCTTC	CAISEATGGPYNEQFF
few	TRBV5-6	-	TRBJ2-3	TGTGCCAGCAGCCCCGACCTAGGGTTCGGCACAGATACGCGGTATTTT	CASSPDLGFGTDTRYF
-	TRBV6-1	TRBD2	TRBJ2-7	TGTGCCAGCAGTACTAGGGCGGGAGTACTCGAGCAGTACTTC	CASSTRAGVLEQYF
few	TRBV10-3	-	TRBJ1-5	TGTGCCATCAGTGCGGAGGGAGGCAATCAGCCCCAGCATTTT	CAISAEGGNQPQHF
-	TRBV20-1	-	TRBJ2-1	TGCAGTGCTAGAGATCTCATCCGGAGCTCCTACAATGAGCAGTTCTTC	CSARDLIRSSYNEQFF
few	TRBV30	TRBD1	TRBJ1-1	TGTGCCTGGGGGACAGGGGTTAACACTGAAGCTTTCTTT	CAWGTGVNTEAFF
-	TRBV2	TRBD2	TRBJ2-1	TGTGCCAGCAGTGAACGGCTAGCGGGAAGCCATGAGCAGTTCTTC	CASSERLAGSHEQFF
-	TRBV7-7	-	TRBJ2-2	TGTGCTAGCAGCCCTGAAATCCCCGGGGAGCTGTTTTTT	CASSPEIPGELFF
few	TRBV5-1	TRBD1	TRBJ2-7	TGCGCCAGCAGAACGGGACAGGGTTACGAGCAGTACTTC	CASRTGQGYEQYF
many	TRBV20-1	TRBD2	TRBJ2-7	TGCAGTGCAACTCGCGGGAGGAGGGGCGAGCAGTACTTC	CSATRGRRGEQYF
-	TRBV20-1	-	TRBJ2-7	TGCAGTGCTAGAGTCAGGTCCCCTGTTCCCCACGAGCAGTACTTC	CSARVRSPVPHEQYF
-	TRBV20-1	-	TRBJ1-3	TGCAGTGCGATACTCGGCGGCTCTGGAAACACCATATATTTT	CSAILGGSGNTIYF
many	TRBV2	-	TRBJ2-2	TGTGCCAGCAGTCCCAAGGGGACCGGGGAGCTGTTTTTT	CASSPKGTGELFF
once	TRBV7-9	-	TRBJ1-6	TGTGCCAGCAGCTTAGTTCTCAGGGGTGGCAATTCACCCCTCCACTTT	CASSLVLRGGNSPLHF
-	TRBV6-1	TRBD2	TRBJ2-2	TGTGCCAGCAGTATGACTAGCGCGAACACCGGGGAGCTGTTTTTT	CASSMTSANTGELFF
many	TRBV6-1	-	TRBJ2-2	TGTGCCAGCAGTCAAACTAGTCACCTTACCGGGGAGCTGTTTTTT	CASSQTSHLTGELFF
many	TRBV7-3	-	TRBJ1-1	TGTGCCAGCAGCTCTAACGGCTTCGGGGGTGGCACTGAAGCTTTCTTT	CASSSNGFGGGTEAFF
many	TRBV7-2	TRBD2	TRBJ2-3	TGTGCCAGCAGCCCCCACGCGAGCGGGAGGTGGGATACGCAGTATTTT	CASSPHASGRWDTQYF
many	TRBV11-3	-	TRBJ2-3	TGTGCCAGCAGCTCCCCCGGAGGGGTCGGGGGCACAGATACGCAGTATTTT	CASSSPGGVGGTDTQYF